Sequencing of this TCR beta chain was carried out in a study of blood T cells in healthy people across ages. Germline CDR1 MNHEY, CDR2 SMNVEV (reference sequence). Between the trimmed V and J ends, which lost 0 bases and 4 bases, there was a span of 14 bases. The CDR3 is 16 amino acids. PCR was performed a second time for about 6 to 12 cycles using a sample-barcoded 5' primer and a J-beta primer mix. Each CDR3 protein gets one entry after TCRdb re-called the 5' RACE reads with MiXCR. Here the sample spans over a million distinct CDR3 sequences, more than 35% being singletons. The sequenced material came from blood. This TCR was recovered from a woman between 55 and 75 years old in good health. This chain uses TRBV27 with TRBJ2-3; maybe TRBD1 (6 bases). CDR3: CASSLSSQGGADTQYF. CDR3 DNA sequence: TGTGCCAGCAGTTTATCTTCACAGGGCGGTGCAGATACGCAGTATTTT.